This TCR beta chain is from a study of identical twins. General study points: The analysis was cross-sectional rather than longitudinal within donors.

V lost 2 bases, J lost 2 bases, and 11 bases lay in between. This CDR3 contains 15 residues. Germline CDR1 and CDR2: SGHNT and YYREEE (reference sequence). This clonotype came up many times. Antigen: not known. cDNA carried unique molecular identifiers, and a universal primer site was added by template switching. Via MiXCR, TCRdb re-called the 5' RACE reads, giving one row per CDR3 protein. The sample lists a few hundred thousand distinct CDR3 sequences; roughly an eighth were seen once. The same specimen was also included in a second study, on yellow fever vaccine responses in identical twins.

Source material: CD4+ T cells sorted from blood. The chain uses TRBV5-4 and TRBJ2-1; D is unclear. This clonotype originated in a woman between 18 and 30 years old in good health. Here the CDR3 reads CASSLYIHTYNEQFF. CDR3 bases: TGTGCCAGCAGCTTATACATACATACCTACAATGAGCAGTTCTTC.